This T cell receptor (beta chain) was captured in a study of blood T cell repertoires in COVID-19. V dropped 0 bases and J dropped 4 bases, with 12 bases sitting between them. Germline values: CDR1 SEHNR, CDR2 FQNEAQ (reference sequence). CDR3 length: 15 residues. Generated by immunoSEQ multiplex PCR, the TCRdb table keeps only in-frame clones and is missing some. This table has 250,000 or so clones, 90% appearing once. The chain has TRBV7-9 and TRBJ1-1; possible D gene TRBD1, 5 bases. Sequencing was carried out using peripheral blood. The TCR comes from an older woman with COVID-19, enrolled during active disease. The CDR3 DNA follows: TGTGCCAGCAGCTTAGCTCTAGGGGTTAGCACTGAAGCTTTCTTT. It yields the protein CASSLALGVSTEAFF. Full variable domain (missing parts from reference TRBV7-9 and TRBJ1-1): DTGVSQNPRHKITKRGQNVTFRCDPISEHNRLYWYRQTLGQGPEFLTYFQNEAQLEKSRLLSDRFSAERPKGSFSTLEIQRTEQGDSAMYLCASSLALGVSTEAFFGQGTRLTVV.